This passage covers 10 T cell receptor beta chains from one sample sequenced in a study of blood T cell repertoires in COVID-19 (dated by TCRdb to the early 2020s). Receptors were amplified or captured by the immunoSEQ multiplex PCR assay. TCRdb took over this immuneACCESS table, retaining in-frame rearrangements with V and J assigned. Such tables are incomplete; in checked studies, under half of the missing clones stem from an unresolved V gene, and the remainder is unexplained. In all, the sample holds 100,000 to 150,000 clones, and around 84% of those were seen once. The ten largest clonotypes hold about a sixth of the sample. The sample was peripheral blood. The receptors were sampled from a woman older than 75 with acute or convalescent COVID-19.

This sequence joins TRBV2 and TRBJ2-1; TRBD2 aligns across 7 bases. The CDR3 extends over 15 amino acids. Losses at the gene ends were 7 bases for V and 0 bases for J; bases not matched to a gene: 6. The germline V gene encodes CDR1 SNHLY and CDR2 FYNNEI. CDR3 amino acids: CASIRRTSSYNEQFF. The CDR3 DNA is TGTGCCAGCATCCGGAGGACTAGCTCCTACAATGAGCAGTTCTTC.

The V and J genes are TRBV6-5 and TRBJ2-7; 8 bases fit TRBD1. Trimming cost V 5 bases and J 1 base; bases outside gene matches: 7. This CDR3 contains 15 residues. Germline values: CDR1 MNHEY, CDR2 SVGAGI. The CDR3 coding sequence is TGTGCCAGCAGTCTCGGGACAGGTTCTTCCTACGAGCAGTACTTC. Its protein is CASSLGTGSSYEQYF.

The chain links TRBV27 to TRBJ2-7; a possible D gene is TRBD1 (5 bases). Germline CDR1 MNHEY, CDR2 SMNVEV (reference sequence). This CDR3 has 12 amino acids. The V and J ends lost 6 bases and 3 bases respectively, with 9 bases between them. The CDR3 DNA sequence: TGTGCCAGCAGGGACAAGGTCTACGAGCAGTACTTC. This encodes CASRDKVYEQYF.

A remark on this clone: Other DNA sequences in the sample encode the same CDR3. The chain links TRBV30 to TRBJ1-3; D is possibly TRBD1 (5 bases). This CDR3 has 14 amino acids. Deletions cut 1 base from V and 0 bases from J, with 7 bases between. Germline V lookup: CDR1 GTSNPN, CDR2 SVGIG (reference sequence). This CDR3 is CAWSERGSGNTIYF. The CDR3 bases are TGTGCCTGGAGTGAAAGGGGCTCTGGAAACACCATATATTTT. Supplemented by reference TRBV30 and TRBJ1-3, the full variable domain reads SQTIHQWPATLVQPVGSPLSLECTVEGTSNPNLYWYRQAAGRGLQLLFYSVGIGQISSEVPQNLSASRPQDRQFILSSKKLLLSDSGFYLCAWSERGSGNTIYFGEGSWLTVV.

This chain joins TRBV24-1 and TRBJ2-1, with 9 bases aligning to TRBD1. The V and J ends lost 5 bases and 1 base, in that order; junction bases with no gene match: 5. Germline values: CDR1 KGHDR, CDR2 SFDVKD. The CDR3 contains 16 residues. This CDR3 reads CATSATGTGSYNEQFF. CDR3 sequence (DNA): TGTGCCACCAGTGCTACCGGGACAGGGTCCTACAATGAGCAGTTCTTC.

This chain joins TRBV7-2 and TRBJ2-1; TRBD2 matches at 10 bases. Germline V gene lookup returns CDR1 SGHTA and CDR2 FQGNSA. The V segment lost 5 bases and the J segment 6 bases; nucleotides outside the gene matches: 7. The CDR3 consists of 15 residues. CDR3 coding DNA: TGTGCCAGCAGCCCTCTAGCGGGAGTATCCAATGAGCAGTTCTTC. It yields the protein CASSPLAGVSNEQFF.

V and J are TRBV6-5 and TRBJ2-2, with D possibly matching TRBD1 (6 bases). The V and J ends lost 6 bases and 6 bases respectively, with 11 bases between them. CDR1 is MNHEY, CDR2 SVGAGI, per germline. CDR3 size: 13 residues. The CDR3 protein is CASSPQGAGELFF. The CDR3 nucleotides are TGTGCCAGCAGCCCACAGGGTGCCGGGGAGCTGTTTTTT.

The gene calls are TRBV6-5 and TRBJ2-7; D call uncertain. This CDR3 has 13 residues. V was shortened by 6 bases and J by 0 bases, with 9 bases between the two germline ends. Germline CDR1 is MNHEY and CDR2 is SVGAGI. CDR3 coding DNA: TGTGCCAGCAGAGGCGGATACTCCTACGAGCAGTACTTC. It specifies CASRGGYSYEQYF.

This clone was detected only once. This rearrangement joins TRBV6-1 to TRBJ1-4; D unresolved. Germline values: CDR1 MNHNS, CDR2 SASEGT. The CDR3 is 15 amino acids. V was clipped by 0 bases and J by 4 bases, with 9 bases between them. The CDR3 here is CASSEALGLNEKLFF. CDR3 in DNA: TGTGCCAGCAGTGAAGCGCTGGGCCTTAATGAAAAACTGTTTTTT.

This clone was observed a handful of times. V and J are TRBV6-5 and TRBJ2-7; D is perhaps TRBD1 (6 bases). Germline CDR1 is MNHEY and CDR2 is SVGAGI. The CDR3 contains 15 residues. V was cut by 0 bases and J by 2 bases, with 11 bases left in between. CDR3 sequence reads: CASSYSQGPAYEQYF. The DNA of the CDR3 is TGTGCCAGCAGTTACTCGCAGGGGCCGGCCTACGAGCAGTACTTC.